A selection of T cell receptor beta chains follows, all from one sample in a study of human T cells and chemical hapten exposure. TCRdb used MiXCR to reprocess the RACE reads, holding one entry per CDR3 protein. The sample lists 70,000 to 90,000 distinct CDR3 sequences; 8.5% to 12% were seen once. The sequencing here drew on whole blood, taken in connection with sensitization to the hapten diphenylcyclopropenone (DPC). These receptors originate from a woman in her fifties or sixties with alopecia areata. Some clones in this sample may be carry-over from other donors' samples. Each CDR3 is given with its conserved first and last residue. A D gene is named only where the DNA matches it firmly. The size of a clone is reported for some rows only, either as once, few or many, or as a class for expanded clones.

j_call	v_call	d_call	clone_size	cdr3_aa	cdr3_nt
TRBJ1-2	TRBV28	TRBD1	.	CARRRRDRGINYGYTF	TGTGCCAGGAGAAGAAGAGACAGGGGGATCAACTATGGCTACACCTTC
TRBJ1-1	TRBV24-1	.	few	CATSSAERTGNTEAFF	TGTGCCACCAGTTCTGCGGAACGAACGGGGAACACTGAAGCTTTCTTT
TRBJ1-6	TRBV19	.	few	CASSPRTATNSPLHF	TGTGCCAGTAGTCCGCGGACGGCAACTAATTCACCCCTCCACTTT
TRBJ2-2	TRBV3-1	TRBD1	many	CASSQQGVRRTGELFF	TGTGCCAGCAGCCAACAGGGGGTCCGTAGGACCGGGGAGCTGTTTTTT
TRBJ1-6	TRBV3-1	.	few	CASSEGGDSPLHF	TGTGCCAGCAGCGAAGGGGGAGATTCACCCCTCCACTTT
TRBJ2-5	TRBV20-1	.	.	CSARWDGGTQYF	TGCAGTGCTAGGTGGGACGGAGGGACCCAGTACTTC
TRBJ1-3	TRBV6-5	.	.	CASRAGLSFSGNTIYF	TGTGCCAGCAGGGCAGGACTATCCTTCTCTGGAAACACCATATATTTT
TRBJ2-4	TRBV2	.	many	CASSEGGVVKNIQYF	TGTGCCAGCAGTGAGGGGGGTGTCGTCAAAAACATTCAGTACTTC
TRBJ2-7	TRBV3-1	.	few	CASSQGIYEQYF	TGTGCCAGCAGCCAAGGAATATACGAGCAGTACTTC
TRBJ1-1	TRBV18	.	many	CASSRLEIGGEAFF	TGTGCCAGCTCACGGTTAGAAATCGGTGGTGAAGCTTTCTTT
TRBJ1-1	TRBV3-1	.	many	CASSTTENTEAFF	TGTGCCAGCAGCACGACAGAGAACACTGAAGCTTTCTTT